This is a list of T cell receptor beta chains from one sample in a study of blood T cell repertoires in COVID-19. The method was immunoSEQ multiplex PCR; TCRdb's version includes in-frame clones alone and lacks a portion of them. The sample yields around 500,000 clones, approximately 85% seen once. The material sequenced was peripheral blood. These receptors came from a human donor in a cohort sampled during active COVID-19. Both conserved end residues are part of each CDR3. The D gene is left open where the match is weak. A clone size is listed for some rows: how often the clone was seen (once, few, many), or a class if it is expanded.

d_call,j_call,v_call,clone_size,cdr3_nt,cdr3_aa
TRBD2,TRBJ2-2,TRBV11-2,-,TGTGCCAGCAATCCATCGGGGGGGGACACCGGGGAGCTGTTTTTT,CASNPSGGDTGELFF
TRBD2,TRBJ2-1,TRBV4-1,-,TGCGCCAGCAGCCAAGAGACTAGCGCCCTGGGAGACGAGCAGTTCTTC,CASSQETSALGDEQFF
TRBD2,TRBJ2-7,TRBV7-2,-,TGTGCCAGCAGCTTAGGGACTAGCGTCTACGAGCAGTACTTC,CASSLGTSVYEQYF
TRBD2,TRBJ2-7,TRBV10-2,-,TGCGCCAGCAGAGAGTGGTTCAGCGGGAGTTTCTACGAGCAGTACTTC,CASREWFSGSFYEQYF
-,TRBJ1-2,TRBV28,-,TGTGCCAGCAGTTTAAACAGAAACTATGGCTACACCTTC,CASSLNRNYGYTF
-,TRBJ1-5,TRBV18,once,TGTGCCAGCTCACCGCGCAGGAGCAATCAGCCCCAGCATTTT,CASSPRRSNQPQHF
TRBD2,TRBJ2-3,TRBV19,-,TGTGCCAGTAGTATAGGATTAGCGGGAGATGTAGATACGCAGTATTTT,CASSIGLAGDVDTQYF
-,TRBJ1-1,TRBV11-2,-,TGTGCCAGCAGCCCTCGCGGGGGCGCCCGGAACACTGAAGCTTTCTTT,CASSPRGGARNTEAFF
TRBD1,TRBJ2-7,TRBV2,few,TGTGCCAGCAGTGAAAGGGGGCAGGCCTACGAGCAGTACTTC,CASSERGQAYEQYF
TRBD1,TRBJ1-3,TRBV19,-,TGTGCCAGTAGAAGCTCACCACAGGGGGCGCGAGGAAACACCATATATTTT,CASRSSPQGARGNTIYF
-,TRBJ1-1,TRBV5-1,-,TGCGCCAGCAGCCCCTACTCGGACAGGAACACTGAAGCTTTCTTT,CASSPYSDRNTEAFF
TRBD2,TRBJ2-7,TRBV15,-,TGTGCCACCTCCTCCCGCGGGGGTCCGCAGTACTTC,CATSSRGGPQYF
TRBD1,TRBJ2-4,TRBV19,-,TGTGCCAGTAGTATTGAACAGGGGGCCGACATTCAGTACTTC,CASSIEQGADIQYF
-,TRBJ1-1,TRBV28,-,TGTGCCAGCAGTTTAGGACAGCCTATTAACACTGAAGCTTTCTTT,CASSLGQPINTEAFF
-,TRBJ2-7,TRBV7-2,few,TGTGCCAGCAGCTCAAAGGCGGGGGCCTCCTACGAGCAGTACTTC,CASSSKAGASYEQYF
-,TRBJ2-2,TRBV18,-,TGTGCCAGCTCACCTCAGGCGGGGGAGCTGTTTTTT,CASSPQAGELFF
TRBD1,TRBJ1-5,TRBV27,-,TGTGCCAGCAGCCGACTCGCGGTGGGACAGGGGCATCAGCCCCAGCATTTT,CASSRLAVGQGHQPQHF